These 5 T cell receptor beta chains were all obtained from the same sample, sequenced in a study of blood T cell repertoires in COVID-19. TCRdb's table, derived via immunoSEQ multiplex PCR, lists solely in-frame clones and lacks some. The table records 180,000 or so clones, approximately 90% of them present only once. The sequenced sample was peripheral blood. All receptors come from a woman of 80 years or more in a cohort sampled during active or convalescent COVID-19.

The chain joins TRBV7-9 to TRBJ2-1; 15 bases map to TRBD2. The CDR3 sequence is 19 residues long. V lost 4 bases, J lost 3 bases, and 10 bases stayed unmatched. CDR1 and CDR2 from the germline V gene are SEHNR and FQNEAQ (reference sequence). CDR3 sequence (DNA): TGTGCCAGCAGCTCCTCACCGGGACTAGCGGGGGGAATCTACAATGAGCAGTTCTTC. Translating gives CASSSSPGLAGGIYNEQFF.

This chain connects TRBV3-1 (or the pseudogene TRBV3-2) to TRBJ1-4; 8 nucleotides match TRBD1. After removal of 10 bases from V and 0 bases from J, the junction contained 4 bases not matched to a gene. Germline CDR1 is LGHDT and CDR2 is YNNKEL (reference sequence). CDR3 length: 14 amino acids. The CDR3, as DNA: TGTGCCACACGACAGGGGCCAACTAATGAAAAACTGTTTTTT. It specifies CATRQGPTNEKLFF.

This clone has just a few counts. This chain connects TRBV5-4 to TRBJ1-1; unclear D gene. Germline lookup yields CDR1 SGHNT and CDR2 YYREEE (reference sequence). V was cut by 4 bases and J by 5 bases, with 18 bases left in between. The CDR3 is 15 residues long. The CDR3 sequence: CASSLERILGTEAFF. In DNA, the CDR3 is TGTGCCAGCAGCCTAGAGCGGATACTTGGAACTGAAGCTTTCTTT.

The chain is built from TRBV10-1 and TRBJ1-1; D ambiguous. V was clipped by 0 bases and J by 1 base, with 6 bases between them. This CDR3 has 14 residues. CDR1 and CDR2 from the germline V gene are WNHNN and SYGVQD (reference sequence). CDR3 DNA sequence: TGCGCCAGCAGTGAGTCGCTAGGGAACACTGAAGCTTTCTTT. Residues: CASSESLGNTEAFF.

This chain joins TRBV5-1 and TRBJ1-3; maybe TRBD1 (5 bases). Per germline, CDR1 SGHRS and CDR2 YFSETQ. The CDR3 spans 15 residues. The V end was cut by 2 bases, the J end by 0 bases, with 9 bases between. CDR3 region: CASSFGHRSGNTIYF. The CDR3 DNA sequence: TGCGCCAGCAGCTTCGGACACCGCTCTGGAAACACCATATATTTT.